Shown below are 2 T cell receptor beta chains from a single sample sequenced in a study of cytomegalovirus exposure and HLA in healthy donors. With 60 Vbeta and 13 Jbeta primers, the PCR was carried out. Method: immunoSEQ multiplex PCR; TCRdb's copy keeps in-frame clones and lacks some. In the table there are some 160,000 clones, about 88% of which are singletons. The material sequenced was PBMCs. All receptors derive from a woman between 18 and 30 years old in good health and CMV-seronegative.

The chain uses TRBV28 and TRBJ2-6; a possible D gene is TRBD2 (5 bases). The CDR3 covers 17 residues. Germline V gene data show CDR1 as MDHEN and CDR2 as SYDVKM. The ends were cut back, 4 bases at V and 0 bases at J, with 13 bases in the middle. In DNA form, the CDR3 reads TGTGCCAGCAGTTCCATACGAGGGCCCTCTGGGGCCAACGTCCTGACTTTC. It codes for CASSSIRGPSGANVLTF. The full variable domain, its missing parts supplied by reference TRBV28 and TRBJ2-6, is DVKVTQSSRYLVKRTGEKVFLECVQDMDHENMFWYRQDPGLGLRLIYFSYDVKMKEKGDIPEGYSVSREKKERFSLILESASTNQTSMYLCASSSIRGPSGANVLTFGAGSRLTVL.

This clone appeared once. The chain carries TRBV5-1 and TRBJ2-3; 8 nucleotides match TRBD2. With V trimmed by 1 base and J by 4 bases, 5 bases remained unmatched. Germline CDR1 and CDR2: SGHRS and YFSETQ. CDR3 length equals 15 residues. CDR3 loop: CASSLNGREADTQYF. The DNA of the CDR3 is TGCGCCAGCAGCTTGAACGGGAGGGAAGCAGATACGCAGTATTTT.